Listed below are T cell receptor beta chains from one sample, sequenced in a study of Graves' ophthalmopathy and Graves' hyperthyroidism. TCRdb reprocessed the multiplex PCR reads via MiXCR and lists one record per CDR3 protein. Among about 1.1 million distinct CDR3 sequences listed, less than 45% were seen once. The source material was peripheral blood or thyroid tissue (not recorded which). The origin of the receptors is an adult man with Graves' hyperthyroidism. The CDR3 runs from the conserved cysteine through the conserved F or W. Fields, in order: clone size, V gene, D gene, J gene, CDR3 DNA, CDR3 protein. A D gene is named only where the DNA matches it firmly. Clone sizes are given selectively: once, few, many, or a class where the clone is expanded.

once	TRBV19	TRBD1	TRBJ1-6	TGTGCCAGTAGTATGGGACAGGGGGCCCCTCACCTCCACTTT	CASSMGQGAPHLHF
many	TRBV29-1	TRBD2	TRBJ2-7	TGCAGCGTTGAGGGGATAGCGGGAGGGCCCCCCTACGAGCAGTACTTC	CSVEGIAGGPPYEQYF
many	TRBV7-2	-	TRBJ2-6	TGTGCCAGCAGCTTAGGATACAACGTCCTGACTTTC	CASSLGYNVLTF
many	TRBV20-1	-	TRBJ1-1	TGCAGTGCTAGAATAGGAAAGCTTAACACTGAAGCTTTCTTT	CSARIGKLNTEAFF
many	TRBV2	TRBD1	TRBJ1-5	TGTGCCAGCCACGGACAGGGGGCCTCTCAGCCCCAGCATTTT	CASHGQGASQPQHF
-	TRBV12-3/TRBV12-4	TRBD2	TRBJ2-3	TGTGCCAGCAGCTCCGGACTAGCGGGGAGGGATGCGCAGTATTTT	CASSSGLAGRDAQYF
many	TRBV25-1	TRBD2	TRBJ2-5	TGTGCCAGCAGTGAGAATAGCGGGAGTAGAGAGACCCAGTACTTC	CASSENSGSRETQYF
many	TRBV7-2	-	TRBJ1-5	TGTGCCAGCAGCCCCGTCGGGGGTGGCCGTGGGCATTTT	CASSPVGGGRGHF
once	TRBV7-8	TRBD1	TRBJ2-7	TGTGCCAGCCAGCCGGGACAGCTTTACGAGCAGTACTTC	CASQPGQLYEQYF
many	TRBV20-1	-	TRBJ2-5	TGCAGTGCCGTCTCGTTCGGATTCCAAGAGACCCAGTACTTC	CSAVSFGFQETQYF
many	TRBV11-2	-	TRBJ2-5	TGTGCCAGCAGCATAGTCGGAGTTGGAGCGGAGACCCAGTACTTC	CASSIVGVGAETQYF
-	TRBV9	TRBD1	TRBJ2-7	TGTGCCAGCAGCGCGACGGACAGGGCCAACGAGCAGTACTTC	CASSATDRANEQYF
-	TRBV24-1	-	TRBJ1-1	TGTGCCACCAGTGCCCCCGGACTGAACACTGAAGCTTTCTTT	CATSAPGLNTEAFF
few	TRBV20-1	TRBD2	TRBJ2-5	TGCAGTGCTAGACCACCCCCGACTAGCGGGGGGGTGGGAGAGACCCAGTACTTC	CSARPPPTSGGVGETQYF
many	TRBV20-1	-	TRBJ1-5	TGCAGTGCCATGACCGGGGCTAGCAATCAGCCCCAGCATTTT	CSAMTGASNQPQHF